These T cell receptor beta chains were read from a single sample in a study of T cell responses to AZD1222 COVID-19 vaccine. Measured with immunoSEQ multiplex PCR; TCRdb has only the in-frame clones, and not every one. The repertoire holds about 100,000 clones, 88% seen once, with roughly 1.8% in the top ten. Sequences were derived from peripheral blood, sampled on day 0 of AZD1222 vaccination. The origin of the receptors is an adult in good health. The CDR3 runs from the conserved cysteine through the conserved F or W. The D gene is left open where the match is weak. Rows may omit the clone size; those that give it use once, few, many or a size class.

size	J	V	D	CDR3	DNA
.	TRBJ1-1	TRBV7-2	.	CASSPKGGGRTEAFF	TGTGCCAGCAGCCCTAAAGGGGGAGGGAGGACTGAAGCTTTCTTT
.	TRBJ2-2	TRBV6-5	.	CASSYSLSGELFF	TGTGCCAGCAGTTACTCGTTGTCCGGGGAGCTGTTTTTT
.	TRBJ1-1	TRBV5-1	.	CASSLGAANTEAFF	TGCGCCAGCAGCTTGGGGGCAGCGAACACTGAAGCTTTCTTT
few	TRBJ2-7	TRBV7-9	TRBD1	CASSLATGGRSYEQYF	TGTGCCAGCAGCTTAGCTACAGGGGGTAGGTCCTACGAGCAGTACTTC
.	TRBJ1-4	TRBV6-5	TRBD1	CASRDRGGNEKLFF	TGTGCCAGCAGAGACAGGGGCGGGAATGAAAAACTGTTTTTT
.	TRBJ1-4	TRBV5-1	TRBD1	CASSPGTVNEKLFF	TGCGCCAGCAGCCCCGGGACAGTTAATGAAAAACTGTTTTTT
.	TRBJ2-1	TRBV7-3	TRBD2	CASSNSGLAGRNDEQFF	TGTGCCAGCAGCAACTCAGGACTAGCGGGACGTAACGATGAGCAGTTCTTC
.	TRBJ1-1	TRBV5-5	.	CASSLGGNTEAFF	TGTGCCAGCAGCTTGGGGGGAAACACTGAAGCTTTCTTT
.	TRBJ2-3	TRBV7-3	.	CASSLGGFADTQYF	TGTGCCAGCAGCTTAGGAGGGTTCGCAGATACGCAGTATTTT
.	TRBJ2-3	TRBV30	.	CAWARDADTQYF	TGTGCCTGGGCAAGGGACGCGGATACGCAGTATTTT
.	TRBJ1-4	TRBV5-1	.	CASSLEGGKLFF	TGCGCCAGCAGCTTGGAGGGTGGGAAACTGTTTTTT
few	TRBJ1-2	TRBV6-2/TRBV6-3	.	CASSWTELSNYGYTF	TGTGCCAGCAGTTGGACGGAACTTTCTAACTATGGCTACACCTTC
.	TRBJ2-7	TRBV11-2	.	CASSLSSEGEQYF	TGTGCCAGCAGCTTATCTTCCGAGGGCGAGCAGTACTTC
.	TRBJ2-7	TRBV7-8	TRBD1	CASSSTTGGWYEQYF	TGTGCCAGCAGCTCCACGACAGGGGGCTGGTACGAGCAGTACTTC
.	TRBJ2-2	TRBV5-5	.	CASSSLPGAGNTGELFF	TGTGCCAGCAGCTCCCTGCCGGGCGCCGGGAACACCGGGGAGCTGTTTTTT
.	TRBJ2-7	TRBV23-1	.	CASSHPGPSDEQYF	TGCGCCAGCAGTCACCCGGGACCGTCCGACGAGCAGTACTTC
.	TRBJ2-7	TRBV19	TRBD2	CASSTGTSGRSEQYF	TGTGCCAGTAGTACTGGGACTAGCGGGAGAAGCGAGCAGTACTTC
.	TRBJ1-6	TRBV7-3	.	CASSLTGRGYNSPLHF	TGTGCCAGCAGCTTAACGGGTCGTGGGTATAATTCACCCCTCCACTTT
once	TRBJ1-1	TRBV29-1	.	CSVIRGGGTEAFF	TGCAGCGTTATCAGGGGAGGGGGCACTGAAGCTTTCTTT
.	TRBJ1-1	TRBV18	TRBD1	CASSQQGGTEAFF	TGTGCCAGCTCGCAACAGGGGGGAACTGAAGCTTTCTTT
.	TRBJ1-1	TRBV7-9	.	CASSLAVNEAFF	TGTGCCAGCAGCTTAGCCGTGAATGAAGCTTTCTTT
once	TRBJ1-5	TRBV7-2	.	CASSLGDLENQPQHF	TGTGCCAGCAGCTTAGGGGATTTAGAGAATCAGCCCCAGCATTTT
.	TRBJ1-4	TRBV18	TRBD1	CASSPNRGAYEKLFF	TGTGCCAGCTCCCCAAACAGGGGCGCGTATGAAAAACTGTTTTTT
.	TRBJ2-1	TRBV5-1	.	CASSLVGPLTVAEQFF	TGCGCCAGCAGCTTGGTTGGGCCCCTCACGGTGGCTGAGCAGTTCTTC
.	TRBJ1-2	TRBV7-2	.	CASSLGSVGYTF	TGTGCCAGCAGCTTAGGAAGTGTTGGCTACACCTTC
.	TRBJ1-5	TRBV4-2	.	CASSQDRASNQPQHF	TGTGCCAGCAGCCAAGACAGGGCGAGCAATCAGCCCCAGCATTTT
.	TRBJ1-1	TRBV3-1/TRBV3-2	.	CASSQEPLGTEAFF	TGTGCCAGCAGCCAAGAACCGTTGGGCACTGAAGCTTTCTTT
.	TRBJ1-5	TRBV4-1	.	CASSQVPAGNQPQHF	TGCGCCAGCAGCCAAGTCCCAGCGGGCAATCAGCCCCAGCATTTT
.	TRBJ2-2	TRBV5-6	TRBD2	CASSLTSGRARLYTGELFF	TGTGCCAGCAGCCTCACTAGCGGGAGGGCCCGTCTCTACACCGGGGAGCTGTTTTTT
.	TRBJ1-4	TRBV24-1	.	CATSDGGPTNEKLFF	TGTGCCACCAGTGATGGGGGGCCAACTAATGAAAAACTGTTTTTT
.	TRBJ2-7	TRBV19	.	CASSMQVTYEQYF	TGTGCCAGTAGTATGCAGGTTACCTACGAGCAGTACTTC
.	TRBJ2-7	TRBV10-1	.	CATRLGDEQYF	TGCGCCACCAGACTTGGGGACGAGCAGTACTTC
.	TRBJ2-1	TRBV19	.	CASTQSPGSRLGNEQFF	TGTGCCAGTACCCAAAGCCCCGGGAGCCGGCTTGGCAATGAGCAGTTCTTC
.	TRBJ2-1	TRBV30	TRBD2	CAWRSGGRYNEQFF	TGTGCCTGGAGATCGGGAGGTCGGTACAATGAGCAGTTCTTC
.	TRBJ2-7	TRBV18	TRBD1	CASSPGTGIFYEQYF	TGTGCCAGCTCACCTGGGACAGGGATCTTCTACGAGCAGTACTTC
.	TRBJ1-3	TRBV4-1	.	CASSQRSGESQGSGNTIYF	TGCGCCAGCAGCCAACGTTCGGGAGAATCCCAGGGAAGTGGAAACACCATATATTTT
.	TRBJ2-2	TRBV11-2	TRBD2	CASSPIAGGNTGELFF	TGTGCCAGCAGCCCAATAGCGGGAGGGAACACCGGGGAGCTGTTTTTT
once	TRBJ2-1	TRBV21-1	.	CASSKGGSGRASYNEQFF	TGTGCCAGCAGCAAAGGAGGTAGCGGGAGGGCCTCCTACAATGAGCAGTTCTTC
.	TRBJ2-1	TRBV18	TRBD1	CASSPDRGRNEQFF	TGTGCCAGCTCGCCCGACAGGGGAAGGAATGAGCAGTTCTTC
.	TRBJ2-6	TRBV6-5	TRBD1	CASSLQGTGANVLTF	TGTGCCAGCAGTCTACAGGGGACTGGGGCCAACGTCCTGACTTTC
.	TRBJ1-1	TRBV10-1	.	CASSAVRARNTEAFF	TGCGCCAGCAGTGCGGTCCGGGCCCGGAACACTGAAGCTTTCTTT
.	TRBJ1-2	TRBV5-1	.	CASSSYRVEDYGYTF	TGCGCCAGCAGCTCCTACAGGGTGGAGGACTATGGCTACACCTTC
.	TRBJ2-3	TRBV9	TRBD2	CASSARGLAGGSDTQYF	TGTGCCAGCAGCGCTAGAGGACTAGCGGGAGGATCAGATACGCAGTATTTT
few	TRBJ2-7	TRBV2	TRBD2	CASRQTSRGQYF	TGTGCCAGCAGGCAGACTAGCCGGGGGCAGTACTTC
.	TRBJ2-1	TRBV3-1/TRBV3-2	TRBD2	CASSPLAGVPDEQFF	TGTGCCAGCAGCCCTCTAGCGGGAGTCCCCGATGAGCAGTTCTTC
.	TRBJ2-2	TRBV7-2	.	CASSLIGRVTLNTGELFF	TGTGCCAGCAGCTTGATAGGGCGGGTGACCCTGAACACCGGGGAGCTGTTTTTT
.	TRBJ1-6	TRBV5-1	.	CASSLGLVDNSPLHF	TGCGCCAGCAGCTTGGGACTGGTGGATAATTCACCCCTCCACTTT
once	TRBJ1-5	TRBV7-2	TRBD1	CASSSDRDQPQHF	TGTGCCAGCAGCTCGGACAGGGATCAGCCCCAGCATTTT
.	TRBJ2-2	TRBV30	.	CAWSVIRGNTGELFF	TGTGCCTGGAGTGTAATACGGGGGAACACCGGGGAGCTGTTTTTT
.	TRBJ2-1	TRBV4-1	.	CASSQEGGTYNEQFF	TGCGCCAGCAGCCAAGAAGGCGGGACCTACAATGAGCAGTTCTTC
.	TRBJ1-4	TRBV6-2/TRBV6-3	.	CASSYSGLENEKLFF	TGTGCCAGCAGTTACTCAGGGTTGGAAAATGAAAAACTGTTTTTT
.	TRBJ2-7	TRBV6-6	TRBD1	CASSDTGTVDEQYF	TGTGCCAGCAGCGATACCGGGACAGTCGACGAGCAGTACTTC
.	TRBJ2-7	TRBV6-6	.	CASRGPHGDEQYF	TGTGCCAGCCGGGGGCCCCACGGGGACGAGCAGTACTTC
.	TRBJ2-7	TRBV5-1	.	CASGATTTGAGYEQYF	TGCGCCAGCGGCGCTACTACAACAGGGGCGGGGTACGAGCAGTACTTC
once	TRBJ2-3	TRBV16	.	CASSQSLIGDTDTQYF	TGTGCCAGCAGCCAATCGCTCATTGGGGATACAGATACGCAGTATTTT
.	TRBJ2-1	TRBV19	TRBD1	CASSIWPTGSLNNEQFF	TGTGCCAGTAGTATTTGGCCGACAGGGTCCCTAAACAATGAGCAGTTCTTC
medium-sized	TRBJ1-6	TRBV2	.	CASSESRPPLHF	TGTGCCAGCAGTGAATCAAGACCACCCCTCCACTTT
.	TRBJ1-1	TRBV5-1	.	CASSLAQGNTEAFF	TGCGCCAGCAGCTTGGCACAGGGAAACACTGAAGCTTTCTTT